This TCR beta chain was obtained from a study of T cells after yellow fever vaccination. V trimming: 5 bases; J trimming: 5 bases; junction bases outside the gene matches: 10. Germline V gene sequence: CDR1 SGHAT, CDR2 FQNNGV. The CDR3 is made up of 15 amino acids. Researchers made TCR cDNA using 5'RACE template switching, and this step added a universal primer site and UMIs. TCRdb reprocessed the 5' RACE reads with MiXCR, giving one entry per CDR3 protein. The sample has approximately 340,000 distinct CDR3 sequences, approximately 9% seen once. The source is a man aged 18 to 30 who received the YFV17D yellow fever vaccine. The gene calls are TRBV11-2 and TRBJ2-5, with TRBD2 matching 8 bases. The sample in question was PBMCs, obtained on the day of the first yellow fever vaccination. The CDR3 loop is CASSPGEVAGETQYF. For the CDR3, the DNA is TGTGCCAGCAGCCCAGGGGAAGTAGCGGGGGAGACCCAGTACTTC.